These T cell receptor beta chains were read from a single sample in a study of human T cells and chemical hapten exposure. TCRdb re-analysed the RACE reads in MiXCR, keeping a single row per CDR3 protein. The sample includes approximately 82,000 distinct CDR3 sequences, 6.6% of them seen just once. The source material was whole blood, sampled in connection with sensitization to the hapten diphenylcyclopropenone (DPC). The receptors originated from a woman in her twenties or thirties with alopecia areata. Some clones in this sample may be carry-over from other donors' samples. CDR3s include the opening cysteine and the closing phenylalanine or tryptophan. The order of the fields is D gene, V gene, clone size, J gene, CDR3 protein, CDR3 DNA. D genes are given only for firm matches. Size values are once, few and many counts, or a class for expanded clones, and some rows have none.

D gene: NA
V gene: TRBV2
clone size: many
J gene: TRBJ2-3
CDR3 protein: CASSSFTGTDTQYF
CDR3 DNA: TGTGCCAGCAGTTCTTTCACCGGTACAGATACGCAGTATTTT

D gene: NA
V gene: TRBV14
clone size: few
J gene: TRBJ2-7
CDR3 protein: CASSQGLSSLEQYF
CDR3 DNA: TGTGCCAGCAGCCAGGGACTTTCTTCCCTCGAGCAGTACTTC

D gene: TRBD2
V gene: TRBV20-1
clone size: few
J gene: TRBJ2-7
CDR3 protein: CSAGLAGDRSYEQYF
CDR3 DNA: TGCAGTGCTGGACTAGCGGGGGATCGGTCCTACGAGCAGTACTTC

D gene: NA
V gene: TRBV6-2/TRBV6-3
clone size: many
J gene: TRBJ1-1
CDR3 protein: CASSSQGFRAFF
CDR3 DNA: TGTGCCAGCAGTAGCCAGGGGTTTCGAGCTTTCTTT

D gene: TRBD1
V gene: TRBV24-1
clone size: many
J gene: TRBJ2-2
CDR3 protein: CATSDSTGRNTGELFF
CDR3 DNA: TGTGCCACCAGTGATTCGACAGGGAGGAACACCGGGGAGCTGTTTTTT

D gene: NA
V gene: TRBV20-1
clone size: many
J gene: TRBJ2-4
CDR3 protein: CSARAGSSKNIQYF
CDR3 DNA: TGCAGTGCTAGAGCAGGATCGTCCAAAAACATTCAGTACTTC

D gene: NA
V gene: TRBV6-1
clone size: many
J gene: TRBJ1-2
CDR3 protein: CASRGTLLDGYTF
CDR3 DNA: TGTGCCAGCAGAGGGACACTCCTTGATGGCTACACCTTC

D gene: TRBD1
V gene: TRBV2
clone size: few
J gene: TRBJ1-6
CDR3 protein: CASKRGTDNSPLHF
CDR3 DNA: TGTGCCAGCAAACGAGGGACAGACAATTCACCCCTCCACTTT

D gene: NA
V gene: TRBV6-5
clone size: few
J gene: TRBJ2-1
CDR3 protein: CASSYSMSNPGNEQFF
CDR3 DNA: TGTGCCAGCAGTTACTCGATGAGCAATCCGGGCAATGAGCAGTTCTTC

D gene: NA
V gene: TRBV18
clone size: NA
J gene: TRBJ1-1
CDR3 protein: CASSPYSHTEAFF
CDR3 DNA: TGTGCCAGCTCACCATACTCACACACTGAAGCTTTCTTT

D gene: NA
V gene: TRBV29-1
clone size: few
J gene: TRBJ2-3
CDR3 protein: CSYLPQAQGLDTQYF
CDR3 DNA: TGCAGCTACCTCCCTCAGGCCCAAGGCCTAGATACGCAGTATTTT

D gene: NA
V gene: TRBV5-4
clone size: NA
J gene: TRBJ2-1
CDR3 protein: CASSSGHPSYNEQFF
CDR3 DNA: TGTGCCAGCAGCTCCGGACATCCAAGCTACAATGAGCAGTTCTTC

D gene: NA
V gene: TRBV14
clone size: NA
J gene: TRBJ2-7
CDR3 protein: CASSLRGATSYEQYF
CDR3 DNA: TGTGCCAGCAGCCTTCGGGGGGCTACATCCTACGAGCAGTACTTC

D gene: NA
V gene: TRBV4-2
clone size: many
J gene: TRBJ1-2
CDR3 protein: CASSQAGPLEYGYTF
CDR3 DNA: TGTGCCAGCAGCCAGGCGGGCCCATTGGAGTATGGCTACACCTTC

D gene: TRBD1
V gene: TRBV5-5
clone size: many
J gene: TRBJ1-5
CDR3 protein: CASSFRDSLNQPQHF
CDR3 DNA: TGTGCCAGCAGCTTCCGGGACAGCCTCAATCAGCCCCAGCATTTT

D gene: NA
V gene: TRBV10-3
clone size: many
J gene: TRBJ2-1
CDR3 protein: CATSTVIYNEQFF
CDR3 DNA: TGTGCCACTTCGACAGTAATATACAATGAGCAGTTCTTC

D gene: TRBD1
V gene: TRBV2
clone size: NA
J gene: TRBJ1-4
CDR3 protein: CASRLGQATNEKLFF
CDR3 DNA: TGTGCCAGCAGACTTGGACAGGCAACTAATGAAAAACTGTTTTTT

D gene: TRBD1
V gene: TRBV30
clone size: NA
J gene: TRBJ1-1
CDR3 protein: CAWSSGDRQAAFF
CDR3 DNA: TGTGCCTGGAGTTCTGGGGACAGGCAGGCAGCTTTCTTT

D gene: NA
V gene: TRBV30
clone size: few
J gene: TRBJ2-6
CDR3 protein: CAWSGTASSGANVLTF
CDR3 DNA: TGTGCCTGGAGCGGGACGGCGTCCTCTGGGGCCAACGTCCTGACTTTC

D gene: NA
V gene: TRBV5-4
clone size: few
J gene: TRBJ2-5
CDR3 protein: CASSHRQKHQETQYF
CDR3 DNA: TGTGCCAGCAGCCACAGACAGAAACACCAAGAGACCCAGTACTTC

D gene: NA
V gene: TRBV5-1
clone size: many
J gene: TRBJ1-1
CDR3 protein: CASSSDAAKEAFF
CDR3 DNA: TGCGCCAGCAGCTCGGACGCCGCAAAGGAAGCTTTCTTT

D gene: TRBD1
V gene: TRBV6-5
clone size: NA
J gene: TRBJ1-6
CDR3 protein: CASSRDLAGTGGSPLHF
CDR3 DNA: TGTGCCAGCAGCCGTGACTTAGCCGGGACAGGGGGATCACCCCTCCACTTT

D gene: TRBD1
V gene: TRBV5-1
clone size: many
J gene: TRBJ1-2
CDR3 protein: CASSLVAIQGTDYGYTF
CDR3 DNA: TGCGCCAGCAGCTTGGTGGCCATACAGGGGACAGACTATGGCTACACCTTC

D gene: TRBD1
V gene: TRBV5-6
clone size: many
J gene: TRBJ2-6
CDR3 protein: CASSSPGQGLSGANVLTF
CDR3 DNA: TGTGCCAGCAGCTCCCCGGGACAGGGGCTCTCTGGGGCCAACGTCCTGACTTTC

D gene: NA
V gene: TRBV5-1
clone size: many
J gene: TRBJ1-1
CDR3 protein: CASSFAASNTEAFF
CDR3 DNA: TGCGCCAGCAGCTTCGCGGCGTCGAACACTGAAGCTTTCTTT

D gene: NA
V gene: TRBV5-1
clone size: many
J gene: TRBJ1-2
CDR3 protein: CASSLPRTENLNYGYTF
CDR3 DNA: TGCGCCAGCAGTCTACCCCGTACAGAGAACCTTAACTATGGCTACACCTTC

D gene: TRBD1
V gene: TRBV18
clone size: few
J gene: TRBJ1-1
CDR3 protein: CASSLRTGANTEAFF
CDR3 DNA: TGTGCCAGCTCACTTAGGACAGGAGCAAACACTGAAGCTTTCTTT

D gene: NA
V gene: TRBV12-3/TRBV12-4
clone size: many
J gene: TRBJ2-2
CDR3 protein: CASSGTAMAGELFF
CDR3 DNA: TGTGCCAGCAGCGGGACCGCCATGGCCGGGGAGCTGTTTTTT

D gene: NA
V gene: TRBV12-3/TRBV12-4
clone size: few
J gene: TRBJ1-4
CDR3 protein: CASSLGQRGEKLFF
CDR3 DNA: TGTGCCAGCAGTTTGGGGCAGCGGGGGGAAAAACTGTTTTTT

D gene: NA
V gene: TRBV29-1
clone size: many
J gene: TRBJ1-2
CDR3 protein: CSVEDQARGRYTF
CDR3 DNA: TGCAGCGTTGAAGATCAGGCGCGGGGACGCTACACCTTC

D gene: TRBD1
V gene: TRBV4-2
clone size: few
J gene: TRBJ2-7
CDR3 protein: CASSLNRGLFNEQYF
CDR3 DNA: TGTGCCAGCAGCCTCAACAGGGGGCTCTTCAACGAGCAGTACTTC

D gene: NA
V gene: TRBV5-1
clone size: many
J gene: TRBJ1-1
CDR3 protein: CASSAAPVATEAFF
CDR3 DNA: TGCGCCAGCAGCGCAGCCCCGGTGGCCACTGAAGCTTTCTTT

D gene: NA
V gene: TRBV6-5
clone size: many
J gene: TRBJ1-1
CDR3 protein: CASSRTGNTEAFF
CDR3 DNA: TGTGCCAGCAGTCGTACAGGGAACACTGAAGCTTTCTTT

D gene: NA
V gene: TRBV3-1
clone size: many
J gene: TRBJ2-4
CDR3 protein: CASSQGAPGNIQYF
CDR3 DNA: TGTGCCAGCAGCCAGGGGGCGCCGGGAAACATTCAGTACTTC

D gene: TRBD1
V gene: TRBV19
clone size: few
J gene: TRBJ2-7
CDR3 protein: CASSIPGTGSYEQYF
CDR3 DNA: TGTGCCAGTAGTATTCCCGGGACAGGGTCCTACGAGCAGTACTTC

D gene: NA
V gene: TRBV7-9
clone size: many
J gene: TRBJ1-4
CDR3 protein: CASSLESGELFF
CDR3 DNA: TGTGCCAGCAGCTTAGAGTCAGGAGAACTGTTTTTT

D gene: TRBD2
V gene: TRBV7-6
clone size: many
J gene: TRBJ2-1
CDR3 protein: CASSLGGTGEQFF
CDR3 DNA: TGTGCCAGCAGCCTGGGAGGGACGGGTGAGCAGTTCTTC

D gene: TRBD1
V gene: TRBV29-1
clone size: few
J gene: TRBJ1-2
CDR3 protein: CSVEGGTVGNYGYTF
CDR3 DNA: TGCAGCGTTGAGGGTGGGACAGTGGGTAACTATGGCTACACCTTC

D gene: NA
V gene: TRBV29-1
clone size: many
J gene: TRBJ1-1
CDR3 protein: CSVGASMNTEAFF
CDR3 DNA: TGCAGCGTTGGGGCCTCCATGAACACTGAAGCTTTCTTT

D gene: NA
V gene: TRBV6-5
clone size: few
J gene: TRBJ2-3
CDR3 protein: CASSYSRAASTDTQYF
CDR3 DNA: TGTGCCAGCAGTTACTCGAGAGCAGCTAGCACAGATACGCAGTATTTT

D gene: NA
V gene: TRBV24-1
clone size: many
J gene: TRBJ2-2
CDR3 protein: CATSDSRTGELFF
CDR3 DNA: TGTGCCACCAGTGATTCCCGAACCGGGGAGCTGTTTTTT

D gene: NA
V gene: TRBV3-1
clone size: many
J gene: TRBJ1-1
CDR3 protein: CASSLLIDRAYEAFF
CDR3 DNA: TGTGCCAGCAGCCTCCTGATTGACAGAGCTTATGAAGCTTTCTTT

D gene: NA
V gene: TRBV12-3/TRBV12-4
clone size: many
J gene: TRBJ2-7
CDR3 protein: CASSFLDLLAQDF
CDR3 DNA: TGTGCCAGCAGTTTCCTGGACCTCCTTGCTCAGGACTTC

D gene: TRBD1
V gene: TRBV7-6
clone size: few
J gene: TRBJ1-6
CDR3 protein: CASIDRVPNNSPLHF
CDR3 DNA: TGTGCCAGCATTGACAGGGTCCCCAATAATTCACCCCTCCACTTT

D gene: NA
V gene: TRBV12-3/TRBV12-4
clone size: many
J gene: TRBJ1-3
CDR3 protein: CASSFSGAGNTIYF
CDR3 DNA: TGTGCCAGCAGTTTTTCAGGGGCAGGAAACACCATATATTTT

D gene: NA
V gene: TRBV13
clone size: many
J gene: TRBJ1-6
CDR3 protein: CASSPRPGGDSPLHF
CDR3 DNA: TGTGCCAGCAGCCCCCGCCCAGGAGGGGATTCACCCCTCCACTTT